This entry is about one T cell receptor (beta chain). There is no known antigen for this receptor. It has no much larger one-base neighbor in the sample; base qualities were not kept. TCRbeta CDR3 regions were amplified from genomic DNA by means of the immunoSEQ Assay, a bias-controlled multiplex PCR. In the authors' own workflow: The number of nucleated cells in each sample was estimated from the amplification of reference gene primers within the assay. To quantify the absolute abundance of each unique TCRbeta CDR3 rearrangement, sequence reads were collapsed and filtered. For each sample, productive Simpson clonality was calculated as the square root of Simpson's diversity index across productive rearrangements. TCRdb stores this immuneACCESS table with in-frame sequences only. Part of the clones is absent; in the studies checked, under half of the shortfall reflects unresolved V genes, and no reason is known for the rest. The D gene and trimming were derived from the DNA, and the V and J assignments and clone size from that table. This sample lists about 170,000 clones; 65% to 80% were detected once. The ten largest clonotypes hold roughly 19% of the sample.

This specimen belongs to a study of blood T cell repertoires in COVID-19 (dated by TCRdb to 2018 to 2020). Describing the broader study: ImmuneRACE Cohort 3 recovered participants were defined by two consecutive negative NP/OP PCR tests, healthcare professional clearance, or symptom resolution. Collaborator samples came from the United States, Italy and Spain and covered acute and convalescent phases of COVID-19. The prospective study material was composed of cDNA or gDNA derived from T cells, B-cell-depleted T cells, or PBMCs. The dataset comprised deeply sampled blood TCRbeta repertoires from subjects exposed to, actively infected with, or recovered from COVID-19. A freely available public database, intended as a resource for researchers studying the immune response to SARS-CoV-2, is where the repertoires were released. Samples were obtained from the ongoing ImmuneRACE study (first 160 participants) and from over 1,000 subjects provided by 6 global collaborators. Sample metadata almost always included a de-identified subject ID, COVID-19 status, age in years and sex. Where HLA class I and class II types were available, the types were taken from metadata supplied by the sample provider, not from assay-based typing.

Participants in the prospective study were aged roughly 18 to 100 years, lived in under 30 United States geographic areas, and enrolled through a virtual design. In the prospective study, cohorts were assigned on the basis of participant-reported clinical history obtained from a screening survey and a study questionnaire. In the prospective study, whole blood, serum and a nasopharyngeal or oropharyngeal swab were collected from each participant by mobile phlebotomists. Prospective study participants could optionally give additional blood draws and questionnaires over an approximately 2-month period. Before DNA extraction, blood samples from the prospective study were shipped at room temperature or frozen. V and J are truncated by 0 bases and 12 bases respectively, leaving an intervening sequence of 12 bases. The CDR3 runs 13 amino acids, cysteine and phenylalanine included. The only DNA kept is the CDR3, 39 bases in frame from the first base. Looking up the germline V gene (reference sequence) yields CDR1 SGHKS and CDR2 YYEKEE.

The research as a whole found: The quantity of clinical and demographic metadata differed by source and by participant and was supplied without curation.

Sequenced sample: PBMCs or T cells enriched from blood (not recorded which). This clonotype was sampled from a woman in her seventies in a cohort exposed to, infected with or recovered from COVID-19 (not recorded which). The V and J genes are TRBV5-5 and TRBJ1-4, and the D gene may be TRBD1, 5 bases matching. At the DNA level, the sequence is TGTGCCAGCAGCTTGGACACGACAGAGGAACTGTTTTTT. Translated, it gives CASSLDTTEELFF. With the portions outside the CDR3 filled from the reference TRBV5-5 and TRBJ1-4 genes, the complete variable region becomes DAGVTQSPTHLIKTRGQQVTLRCSPISGHKSVSWYQQVLGQGPQFIFQYYEKEERGRGNFPDRFSARQFPNYSSELNVNALLLGDSALYLCASSLDTTEELFFGSGTQLSVL.